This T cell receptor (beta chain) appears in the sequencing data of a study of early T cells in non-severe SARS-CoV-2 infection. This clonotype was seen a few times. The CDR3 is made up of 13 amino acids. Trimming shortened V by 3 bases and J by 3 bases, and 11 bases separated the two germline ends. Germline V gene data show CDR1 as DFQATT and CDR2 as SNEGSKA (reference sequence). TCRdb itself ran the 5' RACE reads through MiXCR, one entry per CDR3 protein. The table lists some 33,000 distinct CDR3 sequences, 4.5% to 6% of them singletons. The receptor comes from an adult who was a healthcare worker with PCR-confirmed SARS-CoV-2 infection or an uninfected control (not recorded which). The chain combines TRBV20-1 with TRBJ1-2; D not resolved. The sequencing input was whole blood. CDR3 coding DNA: TGCAGTGCTAGCTCCGGGTCCTACTATGGCTACACCTTC. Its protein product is CSASSGSYYGYTF.